These T cell receptor beta chains were read from a single sample in a study of blood T cells in healthy people across ages. MiXCR, applied by TCRdb to the 5' RACE reads, yields one record per CDR3 protein. The sample carries under 2,000,000 distinct CDR3 sequences, approximately 50% recorded once. Sequencing used blood. These TCRs come from a woman aged 40-49 years in good health. CDR3s include the opening cysteine and the closing phenylalanine or tryptophan. A D gene is named only where the DNA matches it firmly. A row's size may be missing; if present it is once, few, many or a size class.

NA	TRBV21-1	NA	TRBJ2-3	TGTGCCATCCCTGACGGGGACACAGATACGCAGTATTTT	CAIPDGDTDTQYF
NA	TRBV4-3	few	TRBJ2-5	TGCGCCAGCAGCCAATTGCTTCAGTCAGAGACCCAGTACTTC	CASSQLLQSETQYF
NA	TRBV4-2	NA	TRBJ2-5	TGTGCCAGCAGCCAAGGGGGGGGGCCGTACAATGAGCAGTACTTC	CASSQGGGPYNEQYF
NA	TRBV15	many	TRBJ2-3	TGTGCCACCAGCAGCCCGGGGCCCCGCCTGCAGTATTTT	CATSSPGPRLQYF
NA	TRBV4-1	NA	TRBJ2-7	TGCGCCAGCAGCTACTACAGGGAACCTCCCTACGAGCAGTACTTC	CASSYYREPPYEQYF
NA	TRBV10-3	few	TRBJ2-7	TGTGCCATCAGTCGATATCAGTCGAGCTCCTACGAGCAGTACTTC	CAISRYQSSSYEQYF
TRBD1	TRBV4-3	NA	TRBJ2-6	TGCGCCAGCAGCCAAGGACGACAGGGGGCATTGGGGGCCAACGTCCTGACTTTC	CASSQGRQGALGANVLTF
NA	TRBV7-2	NA	TRBJ1-2	TGTGCCAGCAGCGGGACTCCAAACGGTGGTGGCTACACCTTC	CASSGTPNGGGYTF
TRBD1	TRBV2	few	TRBJ2-5	TGTGCCAGCAGTCCGAGCTCCGACAGGGCGTCAGGGACCCAGTACTTC	CASSPSSDRASGTQYF
NA	TRBV29-1	few	TRBJ2-3	TGCAGCGTTGAAGACAACAGGGGCACAGATACGCAGTATTTT	CSVEDNRGTDTQYF
NA	TRBV11-1	NA	TRBJ2-4	TGTGCCAGCAGGGGGGGCCCGAGTAATAACATTCAGTACTTC	CASRGGPSNNIQYF
TRBD2	TRBV4-2	NA	TRBJ2-7	TGTGCCAGCAGCCAAGATGTAGCGGGGGTCTACGAGCAGTACTTC	CASSQDVAGVYEQYF
TRBD2	TRBV6-6	NA	TRBJ2-1	TGTGCCAGCAGCCGAACGATAGCGGGGCTCGCGTACAATGAGCAGTTCTTC	CASSRTIAGLAYNEQFF
NA	TRBV2	NA	TRBJ2-3	TGTGCCAGCAGTGCTGGGGGCCCCCGGAGCACAGATACGCAGTATTTT	CASSAGGPRSTDTQYF
NA	TRBV5-6	few	TRBJ2-7	TGTGCCAGCAGCTTGCGAGGCATTTTCTACGAGCAGTACTTC	CASSLRGIFYEQYF
NA	TRBV4-2	few	TRBJ2-5	TGTGCCAGCAGCCAAGATCTCCTAGCTCAAGAGACCCAGTACTTC	CASSQDLLAQETQYF
TRBD2	TRBV5-6	NA	TRBJ2-3	TGTGCCAGCAGCGGGGTCAGCGGGGGGGCCTTCGCAGATACGCAGTATTTT	CASSGVSGGAFADTQYF
TRBD1	TRBV7-2	few	TRBJ1-2	TGTGCCAGCCGTCAGACAGGGGCTAATGGCTACACCTTC	CASRQTGANGYTF
TRBD2	TRBV4-2	few	TRBJ2-3	TGTGCCAGCCGTGCCCGGACTAGCGGGGGGACCGCTATCACAGATACGCAGTATTTT	CASRARTSGGTAITDTQYF
NA	TRBV20-1	NA	TRBJ1-2	TGCAGTGCTGAGGACAATAACTATGGCTACACCTTC	CSAEDNNYGYTF
TRBD2	TRBV20-1	few	TRBJ2-3	TGCAGTGCTAGAGTCCGGGGGGGAAGCACAGATACGCAGTATTTT	CSARVRGGSTDTQYF
NA	TRBV2	NA	TRBJ2-5	TGTGCCCGGCAAGGGGGGCCACTCCAAGAGACCCAGTACTTC	CARQGGPLQETQYF
TRBD1	TRBV6-5	NA	TRBJ1-2	TGTGCCAGCAGTGCTTGGGACAGGGGTATATATGGCTACACCTTC	CASSAWDRGIYGYTF
NA	TRBV27	NA	TRBJ1-6	TGTGCCAGCAGTCTTTCACCCCTCCACTTT	CASSLSPLHF
NA	TRBV12-3/TRBV12-4	few	TRBJ1-2	TGTGCCCAGCTCGGTCCGAACTATGGCTACACCTTC	CAQLGPNYGYTF
TRBD1	TRBV7-2	many	TRBJ2-7	TGTGCCAGCAGTAGGGACAGGGCGTCCTACGAGCAGTACTTC	CASSRDRASYEQYF
TRBD2	TRBV7-3	NA	TRBJ2-3	TGTGCCAGCAGCTTGGGTAGCGGGGGGGCCCGCACAGATACGCAGTATTTT	CASSLGSGGARTDTQYF
TRBD1	TRBV20-1	NA	TRBJ2-1	TGCAGTGCTAGAGGGGACAGATACAATGAGCAGTTCTTC	CSARGDRYNEQFF
NA	TRBV4-3	few	TRBJ1-4	TGCGCCAGCAGTAGGGAGTCGGGGTATGCAACTAATGAAAAACTGTTTTTT	CASSRESGYATNEKLFF
TRBD2	TRBV20-1	NA	TRBJ2-1	TGCAGTGCCAACACCGGGACTAGCGGCTACAATGAGCAGTTCTTC	CSANTGTSGYNEQFF
NA	TRBV14	NA	TRBJ2-1	TGTGCCAGCAGCCAAGACGAGACGGACTCCTACAATGAGCAGTTCTTC	CASSQDETDSYNEQFF
NA	TRBV19	few	TRBJ2-3	TGTGCCAGTAGTGCGGGACAACCGAACACAGATACGCAGTATTTT	CASSAGQPNTDTQYF
NA	TRBV6-2/TRBV6-3	few	TRBJ2-1	TGTGCCAGCAGTACCGGGCTCTCCTACAATGAGCAGTTCTTC	CASSTGLSYNEQFF
NA	TRBV28	NA	TRBJ2-1	TGTGCCAGCCGCCGCAGGGGGGCCCTTCAGGTGCGACCGGGACGCCCAAGCAATGAGCAGTTCTTC	CASRRRGALQVRPGRPSNEQFF
TRBD1	TRBV4-1	NA	TRBJ1-6	TGCGCCAGCAGCCAAGAGGGACAGAGAAATTCACCCCTCCACTTT	CASSQEGQRNSPLHF
TRBD2	TRBV5-4	few	TRBJ2-4	TGTGCCAGCAGCATACTAGCGGGGGCCATTTTAGCCAAAAACATTCAGTACTTC	CASSILAGAILAKNIQYF
NA	TRBV6-6	NA	TRBJ1-5	TGTGCCAGCAGCATGGGTAGCAATCAGCCCCAGCATTTT	CASSMGSNQPQHF
NA	TRBV28	NA	TRBJ1-2	TGTGCCAGCAGTTTTTGGGGCGGCTACACCTTC	CASSFWGGYTF
TRBD1	TRBV7-2	NA	TRBJ2-1	TGTGCCAGCAGCTTAGGGGGACAGCTAGACAATGAGCAGTTCTTC	CASSLGGQLDNEQFF
NA	TRBV7-9	NA	TRBJ2-7	TGTGCCAGCAGCGGTCCGGTGGATCTCGACGAGCAGTACTTC	CASSGPVDLDEQYF
NA	TRBV12-3/TRBV12-4	few	TRBJ2-4	TGTGCCAGCAGTGTACACAGCAAAAACATTCAGTACTTC	CASSVHSKNIQYF
TRBD1	TRBV29-1	few	TRBJ2-5	TGCAGCGCCCCGGACAGGGGGAACTGGTACCAAGAGACCCAGTACTTC	CSAPDRGNWYQETQYF
NA	TRBV6-2/TRBV6-3	few	TRBJ2-5	TGTGCCAGCAGTTACAGGGACGGCCGCCAAGAGACCCAGTACTTC	CASSYRDGRQETQYF
TRBD2	TRBV7-2	NA	TRBJ2-1	TGTGCCAGCAGGGGGTCAGCGGGGCCTTACAATGAGCAGTTCTTC	CASRGSAGPYNEQFF
TRBD1	TRBV5-1	NA	TRBJ2-1	TGCGCCAGCAGCCCGTCGACAGGGATCTACAATGAGCAGTTCTTC	CASSPSTGIYNEQFF
NA	TRBV11-2	NA	TRBJ2-1	TGTGCCAGCAGCTTACCCCGAACTCGGGGGGCCCCCTACAATGAGCAGTTCTTC	CASSLPRTRGAPYNEQFF
NA	TRBV20-1	NA	TRBJ2-4	TGCAGTGCTAGAGATCTTGGGTTTGACAAAAACATTCAGTACTTC	CSARDLGFDKNIQYF
NA	TRBV7-9	NA	TRBJ1-6	TGTGCCAGCAGCTTGGATCCACCCCTCCACTTT	CASSLDPPLHF
NA	TRBV6-6	NA	TRBJ2-5	TGTGCCAACAGTGACGTAGGAGGTTTGGAGACCCAGTACTTC	CANSDVGGLETQYF
NA	TRBV20-1	few	TRBJ2-7	TGCAGTGCTAGTCCGGCCGCCACCTACGAGCAGTACTTC	CSASPAATYEQYF
TRBD1	TRBV7-8	few	TRBJ2-5	TGTGCCAGCAGCTTTATGGAGTCAGGGGGAGAGACCCAGTACTTC	CASSFMESGGETQYF
NA	TRBV6-2/TRBV6-3	NA	TRBJ2-1	TGTGCCAGCAGTTACGTTCATGTGGGTCTGGGCAATGAGCAGTTCTTC	CASSYVHVGLGNEQFF
TRBD1	TRBV7-9	NA	TRBJ2-3	TGTGCCAGCAGCGCACGGGACAGGGCTTCAGATACGCAGTATTTT	CASSARDRASDTQYF
TRBD2	TRBV7-6	NA	TRBJ2-5	TGTGCCAGCAGCTTAGCGCTAGCGGGGGGGCAGAATGAGCAGTACTTC	CASSLALAGGQNEQYF